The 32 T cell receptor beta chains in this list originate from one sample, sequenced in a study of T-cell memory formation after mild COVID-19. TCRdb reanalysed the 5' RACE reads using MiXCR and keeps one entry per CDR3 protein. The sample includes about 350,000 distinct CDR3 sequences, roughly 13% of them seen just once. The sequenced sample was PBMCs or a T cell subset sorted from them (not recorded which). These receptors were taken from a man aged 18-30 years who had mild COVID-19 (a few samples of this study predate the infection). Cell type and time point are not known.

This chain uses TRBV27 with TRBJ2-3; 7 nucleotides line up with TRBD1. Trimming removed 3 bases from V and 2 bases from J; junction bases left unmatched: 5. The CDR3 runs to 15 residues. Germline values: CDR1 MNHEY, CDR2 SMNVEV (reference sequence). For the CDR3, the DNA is TGTGCCAGCAGTTTGCAGGGGGTGATCACAGATACGCAGTATTTT. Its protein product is CASSLQGVITDTQYF.

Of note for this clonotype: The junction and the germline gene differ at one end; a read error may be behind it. Written as DNA, the CDR3 is TGTGCCAGCAGCCAAGAGGGGCAGGTAGCGGGGGCGCACTTC. Encoded protein: CASSQEGQVAGAHF. The chain employs TRBV4-2 and TRBJ2-5; 9 bases map to TRBD2. Germline loops: CDR1 LGHNA, CDR2 YNFKEQ. This CDR3 is built from 14 residues.

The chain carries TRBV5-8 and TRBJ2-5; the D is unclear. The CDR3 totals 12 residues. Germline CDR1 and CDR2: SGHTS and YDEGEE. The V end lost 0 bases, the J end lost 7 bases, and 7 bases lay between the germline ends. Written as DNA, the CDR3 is TGTGCCAGCAGCTTGGAAGCCGGGACCCAGTACTTC. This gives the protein CASSLEAGTQYF.

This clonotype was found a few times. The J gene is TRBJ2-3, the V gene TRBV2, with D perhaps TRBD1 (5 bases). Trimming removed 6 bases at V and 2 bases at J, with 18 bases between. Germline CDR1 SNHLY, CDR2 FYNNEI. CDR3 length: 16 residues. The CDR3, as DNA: TGTGCCAGCAGGACCCCCTGGGGCGCGGACACAGATACGCAGTATTTT. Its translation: CASRTPWGADTDTQYF. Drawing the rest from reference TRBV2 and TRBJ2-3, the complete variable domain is EPEVTQTPSHQVTQMGQEVILRCVPISNHLYFYWYRQILGQKVEFLVSFYNNEISEKSEIFDDQFSVERPDGSNFTLKIRSTKLEDSAMYFCASRTPWGADTDTQYFGPGTRLTVL.

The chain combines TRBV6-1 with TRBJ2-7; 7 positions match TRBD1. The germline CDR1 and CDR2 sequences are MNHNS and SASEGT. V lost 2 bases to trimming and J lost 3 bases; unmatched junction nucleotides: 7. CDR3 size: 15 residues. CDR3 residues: CASSERGQVNYEQYV. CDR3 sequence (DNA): TGTGCCAGCAGTGAAAGAGGACAGGTAAACTACGAGCAGTACGTC.

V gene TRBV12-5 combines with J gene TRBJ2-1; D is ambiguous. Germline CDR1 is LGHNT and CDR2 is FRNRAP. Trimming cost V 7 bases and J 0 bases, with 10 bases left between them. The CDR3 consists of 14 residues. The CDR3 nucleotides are TGTGCTAGTGTCGGTCAGAGCTCCTACAATGAGCAGTTCTTC. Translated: CASVGQSSYNEQFF.

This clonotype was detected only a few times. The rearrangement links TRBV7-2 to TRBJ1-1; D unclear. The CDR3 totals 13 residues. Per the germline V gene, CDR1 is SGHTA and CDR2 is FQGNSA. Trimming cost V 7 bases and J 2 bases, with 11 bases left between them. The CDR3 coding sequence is TGTGCCAGCACCCCGTCTCGTAACACTGAAGCTTTCTTT. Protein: CASTPSRNTEAFF.

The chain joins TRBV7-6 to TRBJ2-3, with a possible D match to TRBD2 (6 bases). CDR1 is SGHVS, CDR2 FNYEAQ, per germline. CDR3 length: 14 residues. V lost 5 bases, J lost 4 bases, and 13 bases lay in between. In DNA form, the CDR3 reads TGTGCCAGCAGCCTCCGGGACTCCCCAGATACGCAGTATTTT. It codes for CASSLRDSPDTQYF.

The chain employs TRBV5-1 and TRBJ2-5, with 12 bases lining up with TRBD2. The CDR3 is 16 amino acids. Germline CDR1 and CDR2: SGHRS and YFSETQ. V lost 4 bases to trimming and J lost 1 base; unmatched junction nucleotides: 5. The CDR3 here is CASSPGLAGFQETQYF. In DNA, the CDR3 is TGCGCCAGCAGCCCCGGACTAGCGGGGTTCCAAGAGACCCAGTACTTC.

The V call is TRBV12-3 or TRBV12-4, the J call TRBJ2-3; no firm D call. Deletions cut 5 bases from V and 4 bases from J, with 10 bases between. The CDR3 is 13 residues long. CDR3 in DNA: TGTGCCAGCAGTGCGATAGTATCAGATACGCAGTATTTT. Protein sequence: CASSAIVSDTQYF.

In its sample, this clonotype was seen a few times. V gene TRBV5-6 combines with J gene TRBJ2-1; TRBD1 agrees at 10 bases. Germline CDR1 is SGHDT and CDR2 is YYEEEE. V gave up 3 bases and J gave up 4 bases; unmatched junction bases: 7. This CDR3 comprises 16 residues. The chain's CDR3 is CASSSTGTGVYNEQFF. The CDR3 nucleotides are TGTGCCAGCAGCTCGACCGGGACAGGGGTATACAATGAGCAGTTCTTC.

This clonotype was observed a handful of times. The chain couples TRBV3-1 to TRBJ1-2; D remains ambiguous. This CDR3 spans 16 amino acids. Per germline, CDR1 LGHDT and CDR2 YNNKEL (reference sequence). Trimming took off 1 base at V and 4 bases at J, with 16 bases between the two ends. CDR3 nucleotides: TGTGCCAGCAGCCAAGTAGGAGCAGAGTACCTCTATGGCTACACCTTC. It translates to CASSQVGAEYLYGYTF.

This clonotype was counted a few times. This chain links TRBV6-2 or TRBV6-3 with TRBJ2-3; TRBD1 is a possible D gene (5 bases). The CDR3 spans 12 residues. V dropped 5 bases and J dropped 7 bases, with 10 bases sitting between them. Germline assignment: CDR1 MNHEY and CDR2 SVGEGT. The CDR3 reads CASSQGLYTQYF. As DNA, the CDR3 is TGTGCCAGCAGTCAGGGATTGTATACGCAGTATTTT.

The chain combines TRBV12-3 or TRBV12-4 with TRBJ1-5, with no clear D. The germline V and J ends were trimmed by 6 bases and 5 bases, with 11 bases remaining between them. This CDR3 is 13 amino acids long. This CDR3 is CASSLLGYQPQHF. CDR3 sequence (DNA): TGTGCCAGCAGCCTCCTTGGATATCAGCCCCAGCATTTT.

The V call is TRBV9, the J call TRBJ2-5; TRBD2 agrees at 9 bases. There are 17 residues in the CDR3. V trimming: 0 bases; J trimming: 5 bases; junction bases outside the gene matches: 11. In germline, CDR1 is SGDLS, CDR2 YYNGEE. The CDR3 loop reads CASSVGVAGGPQETQYF. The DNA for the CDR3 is TGTGCCAGCAGCGTAGGAGTGGCGGGGGGGCCCCAGGAGACCCAGTACTTC.

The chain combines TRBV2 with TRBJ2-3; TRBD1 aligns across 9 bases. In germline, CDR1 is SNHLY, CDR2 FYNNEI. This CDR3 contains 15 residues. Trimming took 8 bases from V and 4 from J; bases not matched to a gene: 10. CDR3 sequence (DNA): TGTGCCAGCTTACTTACAGGGGGCTCTGCAGATACGCAGTATTTT. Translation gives CASLLTGGSADTQYF.

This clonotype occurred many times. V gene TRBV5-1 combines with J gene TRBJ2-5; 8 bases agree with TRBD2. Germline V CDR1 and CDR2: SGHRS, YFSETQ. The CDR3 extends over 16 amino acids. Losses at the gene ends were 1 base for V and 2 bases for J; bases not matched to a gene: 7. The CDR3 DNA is TGCGCCAGCAGCTTGTACAGCGGGGGACCGCAAGAGACCCAGTACTTC. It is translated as CASSLYSGGPQETQYF.

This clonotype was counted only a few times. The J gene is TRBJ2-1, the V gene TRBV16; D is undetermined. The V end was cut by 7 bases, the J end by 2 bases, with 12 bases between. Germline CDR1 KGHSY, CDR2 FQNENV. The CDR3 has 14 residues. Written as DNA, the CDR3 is TGTGCCAGCACCCGCGCCGACGCCTACAATGAGCAGTTCTTC. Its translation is CASTRADAYNEQFF.

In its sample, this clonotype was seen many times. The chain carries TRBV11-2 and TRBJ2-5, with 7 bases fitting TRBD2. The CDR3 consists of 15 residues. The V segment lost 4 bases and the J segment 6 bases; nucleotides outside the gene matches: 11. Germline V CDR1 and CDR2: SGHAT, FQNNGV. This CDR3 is CASSYSSGGWKTQYF. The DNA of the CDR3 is TGTGCCAGCAGCTACTCTAGCGGTGGTTGGAAGACCCAGTACTTC.

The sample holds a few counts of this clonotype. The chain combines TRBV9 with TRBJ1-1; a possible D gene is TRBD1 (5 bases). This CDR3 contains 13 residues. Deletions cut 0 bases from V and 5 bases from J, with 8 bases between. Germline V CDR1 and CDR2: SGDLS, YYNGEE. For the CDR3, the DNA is TGTGCCAGCAGCGTAGGGGGGAGGACTGAAGCTTTCTTT. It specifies CASSVGGRTEAFF.

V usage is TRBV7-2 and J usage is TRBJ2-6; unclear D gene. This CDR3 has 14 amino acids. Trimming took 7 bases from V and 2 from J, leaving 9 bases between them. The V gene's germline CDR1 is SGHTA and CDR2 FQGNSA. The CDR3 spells CASKTGPGANVLTF. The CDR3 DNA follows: TGTGCCAGCAAAACGGGCCCTGGGGCCAACGTCCTGACTTTC.

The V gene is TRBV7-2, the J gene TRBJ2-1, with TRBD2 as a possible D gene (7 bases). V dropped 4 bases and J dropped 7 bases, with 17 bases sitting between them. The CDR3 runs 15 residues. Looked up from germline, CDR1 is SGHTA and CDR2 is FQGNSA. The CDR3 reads CASSSAPRGGNEQFF. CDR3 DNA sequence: TGTGCCAGCAGCTCAGCCCCAAGGGGGGGAAATGAGCAGTTCTTC.

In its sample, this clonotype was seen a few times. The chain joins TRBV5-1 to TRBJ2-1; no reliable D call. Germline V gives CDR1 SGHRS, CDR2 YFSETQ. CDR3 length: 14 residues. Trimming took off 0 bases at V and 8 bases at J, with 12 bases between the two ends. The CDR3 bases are TGCGCCAGCAGCTTGGCCCAGCCTCGGGATGAGCAGTTCTTC. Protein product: CASSLAQPRDEQFF.

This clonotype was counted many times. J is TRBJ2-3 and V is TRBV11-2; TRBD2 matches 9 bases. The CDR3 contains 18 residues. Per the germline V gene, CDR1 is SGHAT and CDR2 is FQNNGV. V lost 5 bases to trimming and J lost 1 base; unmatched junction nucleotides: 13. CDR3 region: CASSQTVVSGGRTDTQYF. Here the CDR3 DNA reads TGTGCCAGCAGCCAGACCGTCGTTAGCGGGGGTCGCACAGATACGCAGTATTTT.

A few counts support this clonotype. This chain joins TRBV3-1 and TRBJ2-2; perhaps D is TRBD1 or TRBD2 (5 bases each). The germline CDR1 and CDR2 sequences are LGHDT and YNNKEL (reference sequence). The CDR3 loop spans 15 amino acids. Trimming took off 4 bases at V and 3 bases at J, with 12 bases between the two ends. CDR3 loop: CASSPTAADTGELFF. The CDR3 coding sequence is TGTGCCAGCAGCCCGACAGCGGCGGACACCGGGGAGCTGTTTTTT.

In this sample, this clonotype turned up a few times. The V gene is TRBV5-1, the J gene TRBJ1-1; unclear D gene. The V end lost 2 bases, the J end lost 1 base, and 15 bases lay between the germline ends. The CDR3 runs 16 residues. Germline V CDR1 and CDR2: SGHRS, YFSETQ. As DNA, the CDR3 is TGCGCCAGCAGCTTTGACCCGTCAGCGGGGAACACTGAAGCTTTCTTT. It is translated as CASSFDPSAGNTEAFF. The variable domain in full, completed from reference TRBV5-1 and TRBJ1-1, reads KAGVTQTPRYLIKTRGQQVTLSCSPISGHRSVSWYQQTPGQGLQFLFEYFSETQRNKGNFPGRFSGRQFSNSRSEMNVSTLELGDSALYLCASSFDPSAGNTEAFFGQGTRLTVV.

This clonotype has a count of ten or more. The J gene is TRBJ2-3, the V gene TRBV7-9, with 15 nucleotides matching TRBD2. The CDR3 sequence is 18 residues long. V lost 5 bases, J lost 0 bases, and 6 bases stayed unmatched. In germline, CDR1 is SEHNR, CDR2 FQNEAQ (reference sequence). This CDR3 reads CASSRGLAGGLSTDTQYF. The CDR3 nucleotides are TGTGCCAGCAGCCGGGGACTAGCGGGGGGCCTAAGCACAGATACGCAGTATTTT.

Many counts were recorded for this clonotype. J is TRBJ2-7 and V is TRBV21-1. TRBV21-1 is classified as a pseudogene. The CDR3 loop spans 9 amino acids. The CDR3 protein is CAMKYEQYV. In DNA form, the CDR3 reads TGTGCCATGAAATACGAGCAGTACGTC.

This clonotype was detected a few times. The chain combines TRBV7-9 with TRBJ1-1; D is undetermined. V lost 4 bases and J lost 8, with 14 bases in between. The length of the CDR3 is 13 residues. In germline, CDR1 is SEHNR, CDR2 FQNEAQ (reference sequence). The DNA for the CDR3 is TGTGCCAGCAGCTCCCCCTACACCGGAGAAGCTTTCTTT. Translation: CASSSPYTGEAFF.

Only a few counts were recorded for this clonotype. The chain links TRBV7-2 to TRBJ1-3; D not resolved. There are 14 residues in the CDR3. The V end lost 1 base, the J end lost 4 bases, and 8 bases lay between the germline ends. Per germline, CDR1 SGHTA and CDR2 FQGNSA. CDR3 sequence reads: CASSLVDRGNTIYF. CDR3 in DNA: TGTGCCAGCAGCTTAGTGGATAGGGGAAACACCATATATTTT.

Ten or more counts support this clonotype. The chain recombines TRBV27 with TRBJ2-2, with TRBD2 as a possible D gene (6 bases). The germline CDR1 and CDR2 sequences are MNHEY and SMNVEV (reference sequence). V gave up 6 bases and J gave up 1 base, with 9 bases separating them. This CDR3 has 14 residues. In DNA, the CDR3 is TGTGCCAGCAGCTTGGGACTGAACACCGGGGAGCTGTTTTTT. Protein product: CASSLGLNTGELFF.

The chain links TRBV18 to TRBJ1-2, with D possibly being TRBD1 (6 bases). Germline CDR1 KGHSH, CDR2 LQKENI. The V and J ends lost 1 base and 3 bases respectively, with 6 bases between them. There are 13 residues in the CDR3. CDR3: CASSPRQDYGYTF. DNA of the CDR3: TGTGCCAGCTCACCACGACAGGACTATGGCTACACCTTC.